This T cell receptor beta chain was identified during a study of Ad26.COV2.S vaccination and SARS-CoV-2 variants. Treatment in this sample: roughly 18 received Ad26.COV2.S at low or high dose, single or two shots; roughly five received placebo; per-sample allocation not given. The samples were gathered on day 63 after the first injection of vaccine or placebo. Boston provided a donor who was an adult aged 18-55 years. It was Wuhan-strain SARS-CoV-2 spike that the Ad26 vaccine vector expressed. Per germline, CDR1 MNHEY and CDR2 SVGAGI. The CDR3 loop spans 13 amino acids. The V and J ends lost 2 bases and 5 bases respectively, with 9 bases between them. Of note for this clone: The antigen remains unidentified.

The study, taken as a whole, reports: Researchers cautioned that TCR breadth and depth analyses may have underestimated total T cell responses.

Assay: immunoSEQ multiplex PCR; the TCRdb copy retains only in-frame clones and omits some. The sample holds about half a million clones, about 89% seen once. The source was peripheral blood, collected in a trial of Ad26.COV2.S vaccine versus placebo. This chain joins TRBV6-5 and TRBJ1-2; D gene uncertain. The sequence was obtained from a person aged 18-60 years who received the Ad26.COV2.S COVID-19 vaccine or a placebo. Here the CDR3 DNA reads TGTGCCAGCAGTTACGCTCGGGAGTATGGCTACACCTTC. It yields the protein CASSYAREYGYTF.